Each of the 23 T cell receptor beta chains below was sequenced from the same sample in a study of blood T cell repertoires in COVID-19. Libraries were prepared by immunoSEQ multiplex PCR; TCRdb keeps only in-frame clonotypes and omits some of them. Among about 180,000 clones listed, 75% to 90% were seen once. Sequenced input: PBMCs or T cells enriched from blood (not recorded which). The receptors were gathered from a man aged 35 to 55 who had recovered from COVID-19.

This chain uses TRBV2 with TRBJ2-1, with 10 bases fitting TRBD2. With V trimmed by 8 bases and J by 5 bases, 3 bases remained unmatched. The CDR3 length is 13 residues. The germline V gene has CDR1 SNHLY and CDR2 FYNNEI. CDR3 sequence (DNA): TGTGCCAGCTGGACTAGCGGTGACAATGAGCAGTTCTTC. It translates to CASWTSGDNEQFF.

The V gene is TRBV7-2, the J gene TRBJ2-7; TRBD2 matches at 11 bases. The CDR3 loop spans 16 amino acids. The junction had 13 bases not matched to a gene; V was cut back by 5 bases and J by 7 bases. Per germline, CDR1 SGHTA and CDR2 FQGNSA. CDR3 bases: TGTGCCAGCAGCCCCACTAGCGGGAGTAGGCCTTGGGAGCAGTACTTC. It specifies CASSPTSGSRPWEQYF. The whole variable domain, filled in from reference TRBV7-2 and TRBJ2-7, reads GAGVSQSPSNKVTEKGKDVELRCDPISGHTALYWYRQSLGQGLEFLIYFQGNSAPDKSGLPSDRFSAERTGGSVSTLTIQRTQQEDSAVYLCASSPTSGSRPWEQYFGPGTRLTVT.

This chain connects TRBV3-1 (or the pseudogene TRBV3-2) to TRBJ2-2; D is uncertain. CDR1 and CDR2 from the germline V gene are LGHDT and YNNKEL (reference sequence). The CDR3 has 18 amino acids. V lost 4 bases and J 0 bases, leaving 18 bases between the germline ends. CDR3 sequence reads: CASSRARVGTTNTGELFF. In DNA form, the CDR3 reads TGTGCCAGCAGCCGCGCCCGGGTGGGTACTACGAACACCGGGGAGCTGTTTTTT.

The V call is TRBV25-1, the J call TRBJ2-7, with a tentative D call TRBD2 (7 bases). This CDR3 spans 16 amino acids. Deletions cut 2 bases from V and 3 bases from J, with 17 bases between. Germline values: CDR1 MGHDK, CDR2 SYGVNS. The CDR3 region is CASSEKRGHLRYEQYF. The DNA for the CDR3 is TGTGCCAGCAGTGAAAAGCGGGGACACCTGCGCTACGAGCAGTACTTC.

The V and J genes are TRBV19 and TRBJ1-5; the D gene is possibly TRBD1 (6 bases). Trimming took off 5 bases at V and 2 bases at J, with 10 bases between the two ends. Germline V gives CDR1 LNHDA, CDR2 SQIVND (reference sequence). The CDR3 is 14 amino acids. The CDR3 region has the DNA TGTGCCAGTAGTTTCCAGGGGCGCAATCAGCCCCAGCATTTT. Protein product: CASSFQGRNQPQHF.

The V and J genes are TRBV7-9 and TRBJ2-1; D may be TRBD1 (6 bases). With 5 bases removed from V and 10 bases from J, the gap between germline ends came to 15 bases. Germline V lookup: CDR1 SEHNR, CDR2 FQNEAQ (reference sequence). This CDR3 contains 13 residues. CDR3 loop: CASSHGGSGEQFF. The CDR3 coding sequence is TGTGCCAGCAGCCATGGGGGCAGCGGCGAGCAGTTCTTC.

V usage is TRBV24-1 and J usage is TRBJ1-2; D is possibly TRBD1 (6 bases). CDR3 length: 14 amino acids. CDR1 and CDR2 from the germline V gene are KGHDR and SFDVKD. The V end was cut by 0 bases, the J end by 2 bases, with 6 bases between. DNA of the CDR3: TGTGCCACCAGTGATTTGACAGGGAACTATGGCTACACCTTC. It yields the protein CATSDLTGNYGYTF.

The chain couples TRBV3-1 (or the pseudogene TRBV3-2) to TRBJ1-6; no clear D. This CDR3 contains 16 residues. Trimming left V 4 bases short and J 5 bases short, with 15 bases between. CDR1 and CDR2 (germline): LGHDT, YNNKEL (reference sequence). DNA for the CDR3: TGTGCCAGCAGCCGATTTCTCTCATCTAATAATTCACCCCTCCACTTT. Translated, it gives CASSRFLSSNNSPLHF.

The chain combines TRBV3-1 (or the pseudogene TRBV3-2) with TRBJ2-4; TRBD2 agrees at 7 bases. Unmatched junction bases numbered 10, after V lost 5 bases and J lost 15 bases. CDR3 length: 12 amino acids. Germline values: CDR1 LGHDT, CDR2 YNNKEL (reference sequence). CDR3: CASSVSAGALYF. The CDR3 DNA follows: TGTGCCAGCAGCGTGTCGGCGGGAGCATTGTACTTC.

The rearrangement joins TRBV2 to TRBJ2-5, with 10 bases identical to TRBD1. Germline V gives CDR1 SNHLY, CDR2 FYNNEI. Trimming took 8 bases from V and 13 from J; bases not matched to a gene: 16. This CDR3 has 14 amino acids. CDR3 loop: CASQIKMTGGLVYF. CDR3 bases: TGTGCCAGCCAAATTAAGATGACAGGGGGCTTGGTGTACTTC.

The J gene is TRBJ1-5, the V gene TRBV19, with D possibly matching TRBD1 (5 bases). Germline V CDR1 and CDR2: LNHDA, SQIVND (reference sequence). With 7 bases removed from V and 7 bases from J, the gap between germline ends came to 14 bases. This CDR3 contains 13 residues. The CDR3 protein is CASTDDRIQPQHF. The CDR3 DNA is TGTGCCAGTACCGACGACAGAATCCAGCCCCAGCATTTT.

The CDR3, as DNA: TGTGCCAGCAGTGAATTCTTCCGGACAGGGTACGGCATCGAGCAGTTCTTC. Residues: CASSEFFRTGYGIEQFF. This chain uses TRBV25-1 with TRBJ2-1; TRBD1 agrees at 8 bases. J gave up 10 bases and V 1 base, and 15 bases lay outside the gene matches. The CDR3 covers 17 residues. Germline CDR1 is MGHDK and CDR2 is SYGVNS.

The V call is TRBV25-1, the J call TRBJ1-4, with a possible D match to TRBD1 (5 bases). Between the trimmed V and J ends, which lost 10 bases and 8 bases, there was a span of 17 bases. The germline V gene has CDR1 MGHDK and CDR2 SYGVNS. The CDR3 consists of 13 residues. CDR3 region: CATSGPQGEKLFF. DNA for the CDR3: TGTGCCACCTCCGGGCCCCAGGGAGAAAAACTGTTTTTT.

The chain couples TRBV20-1 to TRBJ2-1, with D perhaps TRBD2 (5 bases). This CDR3 comprises 11 residues. V was pared by 6 bases and J by 6 bases, with 9 bases between. From germline, CDR1 is DFQATT and CDR2 SNEGSKA (reference sequence). The CDR3 coding sequence is TGCAGTGCGGGAGAAAGCAATGAGCAGTTCTTC. Residues: CSAGESNEQFF.

The sample holds a few counts of this clone. This chain links TRBV5-1 with TRBJ2-7, with 7 bases aligning to TRBD1. CDR3 length: 15 residues. With 2 bases clipped from V and 3 bases from J, the junction kept 8 bases outside the gene matches. Germline V lookup: CDR1 SGHRS, CDR2 YFSETQ. DNA of the CDR3: TGCGCCAGCAGCTTAAGGGACAGCCTATACTACGAGCAGTACTTC. Its translation: CASSLRDSLYYEQYF. Full variable domain (remainder filled in from reference TRBV5-1 and TRBJ2-7): KAGVTQTPRYLIKTRGQQVTLSCSPISGHRSVSWYQQTPGQGLQFLFEYFSETQRNKGNFPGRFSGRQFSNSRSEMNVSTLELGDSALYLCASSLRDSLYYEQYFGPGTRLTVT.

The chain couples TRBV27 to TRBJ1-1, with a weak D call TRBD1 (5 bases). Germline assignment: CDR1 MNHEY and CDR2 SMNVEV (reference sequence). V lost 5 bases and J 4 bases, leaving 14 bases between the germline ends. The length of the CDR3 is 14 residues. CDR3 DNA sequence: TGTGCCAGCAGTACCTCCAGGGCAATCACTGAAGCTTTCTTT. Its protein is CASSTSRAITEAFF.

This sequence joins TRBV5-4 and TRBJ1-1; 8 positions match TRBD1. There are 15 residues in the CDR3. Trimming removed 4 bases from V and 4 bases from J; junction bases left unmatched: 9. CDR1 and CDR2 from the germline V gene are SGHNT and YYREEE (reference sequence). Here the CDR3 reads CASSSQTGATTEAFF. CDR3 DNA: TGTGCCAGCAGCAGCCAGACAGGGGCTACCACTGAAGCTTTCTTT.

The chain recombines TRBV29-1 with TRBJ2-3; D might be TRBD1 (5 bases). Germline V CDR1 and CDR2: SQVTM, ANQGSEA. There are 15 residues in the CDR3. Trimming shortened V by 1 base and J by 2 bases, and 13 bases separated the two germline ends. CDR3 protein: CSVEGDRGNTDTQYF. The CDR3 DNA is TGCAGCGTTGAAGGAGATAGGGGCAACACAGATACGCAGTATTTT.

This clone was counted between two and nine times. The CDR3 reads CASRVDRHTGELFF. DNA of the CDR3: TGTGCCAGCAGGGTCGACAGACACACCGGGGAGCTGTTTTTT. The J gene is TRBJ2-2, the V gene TRBV2, with D maybe TRBD1 (5 bases). This CDR3 has 14 residues. Germline V gene sequence: CDR1 SNHLY, CDR2 FYNNEI. The V end was cut by 6 bases, the J end by 3 bases, with 11 bases between.

The V call is TRBV28, the J call TRBJ2-5, with 8 nucleotides matching TRBD1. From germline, CDR1 is MDHEN and CDR2 SYDVKM. The CDR3 sequence is 17 residues long. Trimming at V came to 6 bases and at J to 5 bases, leaving 17 bases not matched to a gene. The CDR3 reads CASSPRGRGHPWETQYF. As DNA, the CDR3 is TGTGCCAGCAGCCCCCGGGGCAGGGGGCATCCTTGGGAGACCCAGTACTTC.

This clone appeared once. The chain links TRBV27 to TRBJ1-5, with D perhaps matching TRBD1 (5 bases). From germline, CDR1 is MNHEY and CDR2 SMNVEV (reference sequence). Trimming removed 0 bases from V and 6 bases from J, with 9 bases in between. The CDR3 contains 14 residues. The CDR3 spells CASSLSTGGQPQHF. CDR3 in DNA: TGTGCCAGCAGTTTATCGACCGGGGGTCAGCCCCAGCATTTT.

The chain couples TRBV6-1 to TRBJ1-5; TRBD1 matches 9 bases. Losses at the gene ends were 3 bases for V and 7 bases for J; bases not matched to a gene: 4. Germline CDR1 reads MNHNS; CDR2 reads SASEGT. The CDR3 has 14 residues. The CDR3 DNA is TGTGCCAGCAGTGATCTGGACAGGGGCCAGCCCCAGCATTTT. Translation: CASSDLDRGQPQHF.

The V call is TRBV5-1, the J call TRBJ2-1; TRBD1 might be the D (7 bases). Germline V gene data show CDR1 as SGHRS and CDR2 as YFSETQ. Trimming took 4 bases from V and 10 from J, leaving 18 bases between them. The CDR3 spans 14 residues. The CDR3 bases are TGCGCCAGCAGCCCCGGGACAGCGGAGGGAGAGCAGTTCTTC. This sequence encodes CASSPGTAEGEQFF.